This T cell receptor (beta chain) stems from a study of blood T cell repertoires in COVID-19. Produced via immunoSEQ multiplex PCR; TCRdb's table is partial and in-frame only. The sample records about 140,000 clones, 78% being singletons. Germline V CDR1 and CDR2: SGHRS, YFSETQ. The CDR3 consists of 16 residues. V shed 6 bases, J shed 5 bases, and the junction held 16 bases outside the gene matches. The rearrangement uses TRBV5-1 and TRBJ2-7; TRBD2 aligns across 8 bases. The TCR sequence derives from a man aged 55-75 years who had recovered from COVID-19. Sequences were obtained from peripheral blood. CDR3 region: CASTQDPGLGSHEQYF. The DNA of the CDR3 is TGCGCCAGCACCCAAGACCCGGGACTAGGGTCCCACGAGCAGTACTTC.